This TCR beta chain was recovered during a study of technical replicates of blood from several donors. This clone was seen only once. Clones were sequenced by immunoSEQ multiplex PCR, and TCRdb holds only the in-frame ones, with some missing. The sample holds approximately 73,000 clones, over 80% seen once. CDR3 size: 15 residues. J gave up 1 base and V 5 bases, and 5 bases lay outside the gene matches. The V gene's germline CDR1 is SGHTA and CDR2 FQGTGA. The sequence derives from a human donor in good health. The V gene is TRBV7-3, the J gene TRBJ2-5, with TRBD1 identical over 9 bases. The sequenced sample was T cells isolated from PBMCs. The CDR3 is CASSAGQGFQETQYF. The DNA of the CDR3 is TGTGCCAGCAGCGCGGGACAGGGCTTCCAAGAGACCCAGTACTTC.